This TCR beta chain was sequenced during a study of T cells after yellow fever vaccination. Looked up from germline, CDR1 is SSHAT and CDR2 is FNYEAQ (reference sequence). The CDR3 extends over 15 amino acids. From the 5' RACE reads, TCRdb called clonotypes with MiXCR, one entry per CDR3 protein. The profile shows under 400,000 distinct CDR3 sequences, under 14% of them singletons. As regards this clonotype: Germline and junction disagree at one end, which may indicate a read error.

The clonotype originates from a man between 18 and 35 years old who received the YFV17D yellow fever vaccine. The sequences come from PBMCs, collected on the day of the first yellow fever vaccination. This rearrangement joins TRBV7-7 to TRBJ2-5; no clear D gene. The CDR3 sequence: CASSPRPERQETQYF. CDR3 nucleotide sequence: TGTGCTAGCAGCCCCAGGCCTGAAAGACAAGAGACCCAGTACTTC. The variable domain in full, completed from reference TRBV7-7 and TRBJ2-5, reads GAGVSQSPRYKVTKRGQDVTLRCDPISSHATLYWYQQALGQGPEFLTYFNYEAQPDKSGLPSDRFSAERPEGSISTLTIQRTEQRDSAMYRCASSPRPERQETQYFGPGTRLLVL.